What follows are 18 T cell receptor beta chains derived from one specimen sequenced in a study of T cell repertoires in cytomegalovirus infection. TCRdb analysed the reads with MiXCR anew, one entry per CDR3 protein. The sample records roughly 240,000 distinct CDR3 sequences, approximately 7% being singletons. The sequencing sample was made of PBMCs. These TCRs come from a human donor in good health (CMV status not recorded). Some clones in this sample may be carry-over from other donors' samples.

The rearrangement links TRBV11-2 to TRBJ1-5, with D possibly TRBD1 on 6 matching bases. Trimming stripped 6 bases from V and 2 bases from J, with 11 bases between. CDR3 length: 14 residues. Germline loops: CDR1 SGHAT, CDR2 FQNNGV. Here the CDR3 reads CASSQQGRNQPQHF. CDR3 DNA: TGTGCCAGCAGTCAACAGGGTCGCAATCAGCCCCAGCATTTT.

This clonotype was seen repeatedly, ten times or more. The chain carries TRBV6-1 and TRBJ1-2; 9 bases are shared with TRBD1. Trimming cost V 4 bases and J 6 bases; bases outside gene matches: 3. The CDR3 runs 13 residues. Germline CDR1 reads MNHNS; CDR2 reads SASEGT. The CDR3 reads CASSVRQGDGYTF. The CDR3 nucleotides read TGTGCCAGCAGTGTCAGACAGGGGGATGGCTACACCTTC.

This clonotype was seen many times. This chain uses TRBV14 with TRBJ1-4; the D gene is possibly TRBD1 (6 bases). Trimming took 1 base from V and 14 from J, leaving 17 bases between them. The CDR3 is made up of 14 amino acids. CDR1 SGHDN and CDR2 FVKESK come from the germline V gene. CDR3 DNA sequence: TGTGCCAGCAGCCAAGGGATTGTTCGGGACAAGCTGTTTTTT. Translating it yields CASSQGIVRDKLFF.

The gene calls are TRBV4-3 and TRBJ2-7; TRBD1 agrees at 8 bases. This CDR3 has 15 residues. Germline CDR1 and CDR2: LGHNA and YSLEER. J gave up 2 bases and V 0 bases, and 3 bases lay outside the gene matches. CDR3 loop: CASSQEGRGPYEQYF. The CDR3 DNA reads TGCGCCAGCAGCCAAGAGGGCAGGGGGCCCTACGAGCAGTACTTC.

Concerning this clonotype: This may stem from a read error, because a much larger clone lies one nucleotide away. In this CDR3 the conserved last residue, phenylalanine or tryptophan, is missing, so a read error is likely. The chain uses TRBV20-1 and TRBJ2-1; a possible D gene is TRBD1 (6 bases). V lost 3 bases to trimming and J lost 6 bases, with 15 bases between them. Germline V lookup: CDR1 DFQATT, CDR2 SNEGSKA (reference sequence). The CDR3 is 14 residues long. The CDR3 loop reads CSASAPDSFNEQFS. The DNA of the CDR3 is TGCAGTGCTAGTGCCCCGGACAGCTTCAATGAGCAGTTCTCC.

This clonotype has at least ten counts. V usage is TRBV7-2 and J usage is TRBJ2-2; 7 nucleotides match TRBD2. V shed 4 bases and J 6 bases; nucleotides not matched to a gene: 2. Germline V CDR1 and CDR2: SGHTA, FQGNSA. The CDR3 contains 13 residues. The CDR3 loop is CASSWGGAGELFF. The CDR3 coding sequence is TGTGCCAGCAGCTGGGGAGGGGCCGGGGAGCTGTTTTTT.

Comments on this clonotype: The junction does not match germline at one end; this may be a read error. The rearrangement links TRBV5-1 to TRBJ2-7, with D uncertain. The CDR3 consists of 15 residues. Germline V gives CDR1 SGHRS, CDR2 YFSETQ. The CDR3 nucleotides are TGCGCCATCAGCTTAGGGCCCCCTGGATCCTACGAGCAGTACTTC. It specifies CAISLGPPGSYEQYF. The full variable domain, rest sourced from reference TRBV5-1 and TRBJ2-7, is KAGVTQTPRYLIKTRGQQVTLSCSPISGHRSVSWYQQTPGQGLQFLFEYFSETQRNKGNFPGRFSGRQFSNSRSEMNVSTLELGDSALYLCAISLGPPGSYEQYFGPGTRLTVT.

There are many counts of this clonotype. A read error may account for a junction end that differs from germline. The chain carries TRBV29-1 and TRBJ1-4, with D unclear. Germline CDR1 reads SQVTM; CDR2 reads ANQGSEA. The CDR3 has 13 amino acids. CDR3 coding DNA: TGCAGCGCGGACGTTCTTAAAAATGGAAAACTGTTTTTT. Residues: CSADVLKNGKLFF.

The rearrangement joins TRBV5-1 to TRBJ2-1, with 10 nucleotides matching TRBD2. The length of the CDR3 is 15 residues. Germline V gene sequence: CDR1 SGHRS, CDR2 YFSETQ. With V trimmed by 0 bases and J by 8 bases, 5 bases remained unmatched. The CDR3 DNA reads TGCGCCAGCAGCTTGGGTCCTAGCGGGGGAGATGAGCAGTTCTTC. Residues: CASSLGPSGGDEQFF.

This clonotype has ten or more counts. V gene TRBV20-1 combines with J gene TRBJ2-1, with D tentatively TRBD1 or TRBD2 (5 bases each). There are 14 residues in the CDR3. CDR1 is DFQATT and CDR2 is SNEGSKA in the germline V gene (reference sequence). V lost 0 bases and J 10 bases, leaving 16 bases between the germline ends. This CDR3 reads CSARDRWGSVEQFF. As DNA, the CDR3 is TGCAGTGCTAGAGATCGTTGGGGGTCAGTCGAGCAGTTCTTC.

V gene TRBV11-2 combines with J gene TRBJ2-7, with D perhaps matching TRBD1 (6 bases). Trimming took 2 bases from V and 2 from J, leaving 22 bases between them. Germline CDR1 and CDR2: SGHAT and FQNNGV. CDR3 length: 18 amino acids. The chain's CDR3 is CASSLKVRWGPGPYEQYF. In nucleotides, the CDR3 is TGTGCCAGCAGCTTAAAGGTCCGTTGGGGGCCGGGGCCCTACGAGCAGTACTTC.

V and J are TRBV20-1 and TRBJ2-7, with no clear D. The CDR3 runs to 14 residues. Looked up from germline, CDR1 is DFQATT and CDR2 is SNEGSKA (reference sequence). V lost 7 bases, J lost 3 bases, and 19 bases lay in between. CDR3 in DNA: TGCAGTGTTCCCTCTTTTCAGCACAGCTACGAGCAGTACTTC. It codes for CSVPSFQHSYEQYF.

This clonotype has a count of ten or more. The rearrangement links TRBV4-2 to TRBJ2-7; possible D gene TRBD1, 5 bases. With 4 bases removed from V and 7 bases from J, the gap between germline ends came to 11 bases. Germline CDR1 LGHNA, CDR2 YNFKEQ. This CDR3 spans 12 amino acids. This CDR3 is CASSPLGREQYF. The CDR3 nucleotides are TGTGCCAGCAGCCCCCTGGGGCGGGAGCAGTACTTC.

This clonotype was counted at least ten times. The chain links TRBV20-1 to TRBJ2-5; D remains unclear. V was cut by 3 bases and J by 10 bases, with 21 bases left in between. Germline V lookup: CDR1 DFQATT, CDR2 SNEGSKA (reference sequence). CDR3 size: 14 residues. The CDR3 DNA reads TGCAGTGCTAGGCCGGTGACGAACAAATGGATCCAGTACTTC. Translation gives CSARPVTNKWIQYF.

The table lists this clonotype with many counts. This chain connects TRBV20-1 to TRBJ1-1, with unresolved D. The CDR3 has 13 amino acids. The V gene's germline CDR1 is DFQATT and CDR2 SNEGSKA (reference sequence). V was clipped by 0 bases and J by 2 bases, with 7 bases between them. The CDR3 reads CSARDDINTEAFF. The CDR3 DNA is TGCAGTGCTAGAGACGACATCAACACTGAAGCTTTCTTT.

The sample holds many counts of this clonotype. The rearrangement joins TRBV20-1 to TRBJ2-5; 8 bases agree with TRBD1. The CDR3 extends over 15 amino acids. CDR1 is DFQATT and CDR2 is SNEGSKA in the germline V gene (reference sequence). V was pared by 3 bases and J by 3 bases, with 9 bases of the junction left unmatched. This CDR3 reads CSARELGQEEETQYF. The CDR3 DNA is TGCAGTGCTAGGGAGCTGGGACAGGAAGAAGAGACCCAGTACTTC.

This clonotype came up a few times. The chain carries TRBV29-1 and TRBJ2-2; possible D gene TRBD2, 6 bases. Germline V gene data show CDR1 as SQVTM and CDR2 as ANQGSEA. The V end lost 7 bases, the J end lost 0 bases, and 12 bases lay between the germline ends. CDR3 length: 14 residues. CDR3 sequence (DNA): TGCAGCGCCCTGGAGGGCCCGAACACCGGGGAGCTGTTTTTT. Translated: CSALEGPNTGELFF.

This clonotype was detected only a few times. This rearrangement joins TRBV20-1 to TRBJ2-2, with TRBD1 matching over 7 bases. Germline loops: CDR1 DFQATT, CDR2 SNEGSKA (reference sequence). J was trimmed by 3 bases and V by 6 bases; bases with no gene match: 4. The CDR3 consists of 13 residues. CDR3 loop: CSAGDSYTGELFF. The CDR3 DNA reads TGCAGTGCAGGGGACAGTTACACCGGGGAGCTGTTTTTT.